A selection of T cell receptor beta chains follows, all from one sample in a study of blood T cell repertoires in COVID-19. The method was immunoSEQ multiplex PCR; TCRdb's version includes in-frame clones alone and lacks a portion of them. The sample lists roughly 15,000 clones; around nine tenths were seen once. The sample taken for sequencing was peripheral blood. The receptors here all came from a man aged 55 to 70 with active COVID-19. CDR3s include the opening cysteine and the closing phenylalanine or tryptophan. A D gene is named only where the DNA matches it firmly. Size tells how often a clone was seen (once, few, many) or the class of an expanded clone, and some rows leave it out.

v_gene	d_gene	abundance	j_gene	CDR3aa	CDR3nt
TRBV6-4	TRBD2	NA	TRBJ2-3	CASYPGVAGDTDTQYF	TGTGCCAGCTACCCGGGAGTAGCGGGGGACACAGATACGCAGTATTTT
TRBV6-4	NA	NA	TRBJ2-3	CASSASVSSGSTDTQYF	TGTGCCAGCAGTGCCTCCGTGTCCAGCGGTAGCACAGATACGCAGTATTTT
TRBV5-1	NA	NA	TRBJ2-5	CASSSPLDGETQYF	TGCGCCAGCAGCTCGCCCCTAGACGGGGAGACCCAGTACTTC
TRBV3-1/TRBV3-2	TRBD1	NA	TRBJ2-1	CASSQVPGQGVYEQFF	TGTGCCAGCAGCCAAGTCCCGGGACAGGGAGTCTATGAGCAGTTCTTC
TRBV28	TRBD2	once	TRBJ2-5	CASSSGGGETQYF	TGTGCCAGCAGTTCGGGAGGGGGAGAGACCCAGTACTTC
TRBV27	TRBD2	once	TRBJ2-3	CASSFLPGLGGVTDTQYF	TGTGCCAGCAGTTTTCTACCGGGACTAGGAGGGGTGACAGATACGCAGTATTTT
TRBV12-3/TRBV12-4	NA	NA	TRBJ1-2	CASSLRGPYGYTF	TGTGCCAGCAGTCTCAGGGGACCCTATGGCTACACCTTC
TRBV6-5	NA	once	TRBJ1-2	CASRPGHGHGYTF	TGTGCCAGCAGACCCGGACACGGCCATGGCTACACCTTC
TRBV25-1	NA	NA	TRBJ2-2	CASRALNTGELFF	TGTGCCAGCAGGGCCCTGAACACCGGGGAGCTGTTTTTT
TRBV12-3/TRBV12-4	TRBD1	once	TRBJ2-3	CASSSTGSDTQYF	TGTGCCAGCAGTTCGACAGGGTCCGATACGCAGTATTTT
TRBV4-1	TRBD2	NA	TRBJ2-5	CASSHRRSGGPLGETQYF	TGCGCCAGCAGCCATAGACGGAGCGGGGGGCCTTTAGGGGAGACCCAGTACTTC
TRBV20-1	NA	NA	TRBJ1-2	CSARPNYGYTF	TGCAGTGCGAGGCCTAACTATGGCTACACCTTC
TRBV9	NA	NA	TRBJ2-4	CASSVTDGGWNIQYF	TGTGCCAGCAGCGTAACGGACGGGGGTTGGAACATTCAGTACTTC
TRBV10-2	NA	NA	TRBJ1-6	CASSAGTSSPLHF	TGCGCCAGCAGCGCAGGGACTTCTTCACCCCTCCACTTT
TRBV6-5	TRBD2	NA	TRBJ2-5	CASSTSGQETQYF	TGTGCCAGCAGTACTAGCGGCCAAGAGACCCAGTACTTC
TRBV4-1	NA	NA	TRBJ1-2	CASSTHWTALNYGYTF	TGCGCCAGCAGCACACATTGGACAGCCCTTAACTATGGCTACACCTTC
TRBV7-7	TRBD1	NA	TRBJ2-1	CASSIGQASLEQFF	TGTGCCAGCAGCATCGGACAGGCCAGCTTGGAGCAGTTCTTC
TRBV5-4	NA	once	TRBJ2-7	CASSSNPSAHEQYF	TGTGCCAGCAGCTCCAACCCTAGCGCCCACGAGCAGTACTTC
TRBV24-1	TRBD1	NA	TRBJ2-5	CATSAPTGTGGHETQYF	TGTGCCACCAGTGCACCTACCGGGACAGGGGGCCACGAGACCCAGTACTTC
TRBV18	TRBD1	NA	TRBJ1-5	CASSRTWTGDDQPQHF	TGTGCCAGCTCACGTACTTGGACAGGGGACGATCAGCCCCAGCATTTT
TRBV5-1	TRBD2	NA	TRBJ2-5	CASSSSGGPSETQYF	TGCGCCAGCAGCTCCTCGGGGGGGCCGTCGGAGACCCAGTACTTC
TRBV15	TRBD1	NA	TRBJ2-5	CATSIGQGEETQYF	TGTGCCACCAGCATCGGACAGGGGGAGGAGACCCAGTACTTC
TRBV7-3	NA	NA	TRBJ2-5	CASSSGALSYQETQYF	TGTGCCAGCAGCTCAGGGGCTCTATCGTACCAAGAGACCCAGTACTTC
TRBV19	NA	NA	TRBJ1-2	CASSSTGGRHYGYTF	TGTGCCAGTAGTAGCACGGGGGGGCGGCACTATGGCTACACCTTC
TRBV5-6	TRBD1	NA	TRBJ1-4	CASSKSDRVLRRAEKLFF	TGTGCCAGCAGCAAATCGGACAGGGTCCTAAGGCGGGCTGAAAAACTGTTTTTT
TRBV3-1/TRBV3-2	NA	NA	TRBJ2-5	CASISGGEETQYF	TGTGCCAGCATCTCAGGAGGAGAGGAGACCCAGTACTTC
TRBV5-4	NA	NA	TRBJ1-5	CASSLRGQPQHF	TGTGCCAGCAGCTTAAGAGGGCAGCCCCAGCATTTT
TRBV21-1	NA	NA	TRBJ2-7	CASSAPGQGSYEQYF	TGTGCCAGCAGCGCTCCGGGACAGGGTTCCTACGAGCAGTACTTC
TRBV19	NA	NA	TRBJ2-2	CASSNDYGELFF	TGTGCCAGTAGCAATGACTACGGGGAGCTGTTTTTT
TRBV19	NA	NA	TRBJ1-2	CASSIDSQVYYGYTF	TGTGCCAGTAGTATAGATAGTCAGGTATACTATGGCTACACCTTC
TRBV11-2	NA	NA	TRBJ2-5	CASSLGTSTGLETQYF	TGTGCCAGCAGCTTAGGGACATCTACAGGGCTAGAGACCCAGTACTTC
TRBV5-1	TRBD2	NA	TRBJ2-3	CASSFSAGGGFTDTQYF	TGCGCCAGCAGCTTCTCCGCCGGCGGGGGGTTCACAGATACGCAGTATTTT
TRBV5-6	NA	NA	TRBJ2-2	CASSSRDLERGELFF	TGTGCCAGCAGCTCCCGGGACTTAGAAAGGGGGGAGCTGTTTTTT
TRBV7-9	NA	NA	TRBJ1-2	CAGGGFYGYTF	TGTGCCGGCGGCGGGTTCTATGGCTACACCTTC